These T cell receptor beta chains were read from a single sample in a study of blood T cell repertoires in COVID-19. Using immunoSEQ multiplex PCR, the repertoire was profiled, and TCRdb retains in-frame clones only, with some absent. Of about 440,000 clones detected, about 89% appear once; the ten largest clones hold 4% to 5.5%. Sequenced: peripheral blood. The receptors shown here come from a woman aged 25 to 39 with acute or convalescent COVID-19. Both conserved end residues are part of each CDR3. Fields, in order: D gene, CDR3 length, J gene, clone size, V gene, CDR3 DNA, CDR3 protein. A D gene is named only where the DNA matches it firmly. Size is omitted from some rows. Given values are once, few, many or a class for expanded clones.

-,18,TRBJ2-3,-,TRBV4-1,TGCGCCAGCAGCCAAGACCTCCAGACAGACTCATACCGTAATACGCAGTATTTT,CASSQDLQTDSYRNTQYF
-,14,TRBJ2-1,-,TRBV27,TGTGCCAGCAGTTTATTTTCCCCTGAGGCTGAGCAGTTCTTC,CASSLFSPEAEQFF
TRBD2,18,TRBJ2-1,-,TRBV11-2,TGTGCCAGCAGCTCCCGAACACTAGGACTAGCGGGGGGCAATGAGCAGTTCTTC,CASSSRTLGLAGGNEQFF
-,14,TRBJ2-5,-,TRBV2,TGTGCCAGCATAAACAGGCGATTACAAGAGACCCAGTACTTC,CASINRRLQETQYF
-,14,TRBJ1-1,-,TRBV12-2,TGTGCAAGTCGCCCCGACAGAGTGTGTACTGAAGCTTTCTTT,CASRPDRVCTEAFF
TRBD1,14,TRBJ1-5,many,TRBV18,TGTGCCAGCTCGCGACAGGGTTTAGATCAGCCCCAGCATTTT,CASSRQGLDQPQHF
TRBD1,15,TRBJ1-2,-,TRBV6-2/TRBV6-3,TGTGCCAGCAGCGAGAGACAGGGGGCCTTCTATGGCTACACCTTC,CASSERQGAFYGYTF
-,14,TRBJ2-5,-,TRBV5-6,TGTGCCAGCAGCTACCAACAGGGTCCCGAGACCCAGTACTTC,CASSYQQGPETQYF
-,15,TRBJ2-7,-,TRBV7-3,TGTGCCAGCAGCTTAGGGGCAGGGCACGGTTACGAGCAGTACTTC,CASSLGAGHGYEQYF
-,15,TRBJ2-5,-,TRBV18,TGTGCCAGCTCACCACGTATGGACAACCAAGAGACCCAGTACTTC,CASSPRMDNQETQYF
-,14,TRBJ1-1,few,TRBV10-1,TGCGCCAGCAGTGAAGGGACCCCGGGAGGGTTAGCTTTCTTT,CASSEGTPGGLAFF
-,15,TRBJ2-6,-,TRBV2,TGTGCCAGCAGTGAGGGCAGCACTGGGGCCAACGTCCTGACTTTC,CASSEGSTGANVLTF
-,17,TRBJ2-1,-,TRBV4-2,TGTGCCAGCAGCCATCGATTTGAAGGGGCGGCTTACAATGAGCAGTTCTTC,CASSHRFEGAAYNEQFF
TRBD2,16,TRBJ2-7,once,TRBV5-1,TGCGCCAGCAGCTTGGGACTAGCGGGGACCTCCTACGAGCAGTACTTC,CASSLGLAGTSYEQYF
TRBD1,15,TRBJ2-2,-,TRBV9,TGTGCCAGCAGCGTAGAAGGGGGCGCGGCCGGGGAGCTGTTTTTT,CASSVEGGAAGELFF
-,13,TRBJ1-1,-,TRBV12-3/TRBV12-4,TGTGCCAGCAGCCAGTTTTTGAACACTGAAGCTTTCTTT,CASSQFLNTEAFF